The 7 T cell receptor beta chains below all came from one sample that was sequenced in a study of shared clonotypes between healthy human individuals. Only in-frame clones appear in the TCRdb table, and some are missing; sequencing was by immunoSEQ multiplex PCR. The data show about 600,000 clones, more than 95% seen once. Sequenced: naive CD4+ T cells sorted from blood. The subset denotes: CD45RA+ positively selected. These TCRs come from a woman younger than 45 in good health.

V and J are TRBV19 and TRBJ1-3; TRBD1 agrees at 7 bases. The CDR3 has 13 amino acids. The trim removed 10 bases at V and 11 bases at J, leaving 14 bases unmatched. CDR1 is LNHDA, CDR2 SQIVND, per germline (reference sequence). As DNA, the CDR3 is TGTGCCACCCGGGACAGAAACGAGGGGGCCATATATTTT. Residues: CATRDRNEGAIYF.

Comment on this clone: Additional DNA sequences in this sample encode the identical CDR3. The genes are TRBV28 and TRBJ1-4; no clear D. The germline gives CDR1 MDHEN, CDR2 SYDVKM. This CDR3 contains 14 residues. Trimming removed 6 bases from V and 4 bases from J, with 12 bases in between. The CDR3 sequence: CASSSTGLNEKLFF. CDR3 in DNA: TGTGCCAGCAGCTCGACCGGTCTTAATGAAAAACTGTTTTTT.

V gene TRBV18 combines with J gene TRBJ2-4; D not certain. The CDR3 is 16 amino acids. Deletions cut 4 bases from V and 0 bases from J, with 13 bases between. Germline V CDR1 and CDR2: KGHSH, LQKENI. CDR3 coding DNA: TGTGCCAGCTCACGGATGGCAAACCTAGCCAAAAACATTCAGTACTTC. This encodes CASSRMANLAKNIQYF.

In this sample, this clone turned up once. The chain employs TRBV7-8 and TRBJ1-1, with unresolved D. Trimming cost V 1 base and J 0 bases, with 12 bases left between them. This CDR3 has 16 residues. Germline V gene lookup returns CDR1 SGHVS and CDR2 FQNEAQ. CDR3 protein: CASSLVRNAMNTEAFF. CDR3 bases: TGTGCCAGCAGCTTAGTTCGGAACGCCATGAACACTGAAGCTTTCTTT.

In nucleotides, the CDR3 is TGTGCCAGCAGTTCCCCGAACTATGGCTACACCTTC. This codes for CASSSPNYGYTF. This rearrangement joins TRBV6-5 to TRBJ1-2, with unresolved D. V was cut by 4 bases and J by 2 bases, with 5 bases left in between. From germline, CDR1 is MNHEY and CDR2 SVGAGI. The CDR3 sequence is 12 residues long.

Worth noting for this clone: The identical CDR3 is also encoded by other nucleotide sequences in the sample. The chain uses TRBV28 and TRBJ2-7; 9 bases align to TRBD1. Trimming at V came to 6 bases and at J to 3 bases, leaving 6 bases not matched to a gene. The CDR3 is 14 amino acids. Germline V gene lookup returns CDR1 MDHEN and CDR2 SYDVKM. The CDR3 DNA follows: TGTGCCAGCAGCTTCCGGGACAGGGTCTACGAGCAGTACTTC. Residues: CASSFRDRVYEQYF.

This clone was observed once. The chain employs TRBV4-2 and TRBJ1-3; 9 nucleotides line up with TRBD1. This CDR3 contains 15 residues. CDR1 LGHNA and CDR2 YNFKEQ come from the germline V gene. J was trimmed by 4 bases and V by 8 bases; bases with no gene match: 9. The CDR3 loop is CASRDHRGPGNTIYF. The CDR3 DNA reads as TGTGCCAGCCGAGACCACAGGGGGCCAGGAAACACCATATATTTT.